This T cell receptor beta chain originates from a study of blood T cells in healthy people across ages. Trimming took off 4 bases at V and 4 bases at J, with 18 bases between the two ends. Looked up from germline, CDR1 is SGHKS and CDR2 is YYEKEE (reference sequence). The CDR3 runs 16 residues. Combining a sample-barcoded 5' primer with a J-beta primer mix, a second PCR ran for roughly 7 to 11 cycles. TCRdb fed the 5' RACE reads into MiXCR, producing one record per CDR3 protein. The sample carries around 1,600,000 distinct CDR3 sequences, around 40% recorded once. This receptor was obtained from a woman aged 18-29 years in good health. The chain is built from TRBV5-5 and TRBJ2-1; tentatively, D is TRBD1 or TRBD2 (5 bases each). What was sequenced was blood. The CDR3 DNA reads TGTGCCAGCAGCCTGGTGGTTGGGACGCCTTACAATGAGCAGTTCTTC. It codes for CASSLVVGTPYNEQFF.